This TCR beta chain was documented in a study of human T cells and chemical hapten exposure. About the research overall: Subjects had 2% DPC placed on roughly 2 cm by roughly 2 cm of upper inner arm skin for sensitization. Once 0.01% DPC had been applied to the upper back by patch test, readings were taken at 6 days. Study-wide results and caveats: The study found that DPC sensitization did not change TCRs above 1 in 1000 frequency.

This CDR3 is 20 amino acids long. From germline, CDR1 is LNHNV and CDR2 YYDKDF (reference sequence). The V segment lost 4 bases and the J segment 1 base; nucleotides outside the gene matches: 13. The library attached unique molecular identifiers to individual cDNA molecules. MiXCR, run by TCRdb on the reads, gives a single entry per CDR3 protein. This sample has 5,000 to 6,000 distinct CDR3 sequences; 50% to 65% occur once, and the top ten carry roughly 4%. Treatment noted: therapeutic diphenylcyclopropenone sensitization with weekly scalp DPC. Sample donors consisted of patients with alopecia, aged 18 to 70 years, who were suitable for DPC. Concerning this clonotype itself: What it binds is not known.

The V call is TRBV15, the J call TRBJ2-1; 13 bases fit TRBD2. This specimen was whole blood, taken before DPC sensitization or 2, 6, or about 24 weeks after (not recorded which). The TCR was taken from an adult with alopecia areata. Some clones in this sample may be carry-over from other donors' samples. This table probably holds off-target reads from a library built for another chain. CDR3 protein: CATSISLTSGRPWSYNEQFF. Written as DNA, the CDR3 is TGTGCCACCAGCATTTCCCTGACTAGCGGGAGGCCCTGGTCCTACAATGAGCAGTTCTTC.